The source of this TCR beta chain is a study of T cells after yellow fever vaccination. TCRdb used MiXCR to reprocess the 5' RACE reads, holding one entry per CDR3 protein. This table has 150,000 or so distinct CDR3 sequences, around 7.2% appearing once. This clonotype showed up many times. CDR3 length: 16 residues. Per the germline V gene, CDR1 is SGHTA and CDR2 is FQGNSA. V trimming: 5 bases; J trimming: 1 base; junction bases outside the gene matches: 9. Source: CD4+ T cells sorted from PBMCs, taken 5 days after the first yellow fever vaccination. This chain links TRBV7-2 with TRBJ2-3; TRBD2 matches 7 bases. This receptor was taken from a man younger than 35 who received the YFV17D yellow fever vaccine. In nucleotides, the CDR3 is TGTGCCAGCAGCCCCTCTGGACGGGAGGGCACAGATACGCAGTATTTT. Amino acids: CASSPSGREGTDTQYF.